Below, 18 T cell receptor beta chains from the same sample are listed, as sequenced in a study of T-cell memory formation after mild COVID-19 (dated by TCRdb to about 2021). Library preparation was by 5' RACE. Sequencing was performed on an Illumina NovaSeq 6000. TCRdb redid the processing of the public reads, applying fastp at Q25 and MiXCR, and retained in-frame beta chains. Each CDR3 protein gets just one entry, which takes the most common genes and DNA from the rows behind it. A total of fewer than 700,000 distinct CDR3 sequences appear in this sample, under 20% of them only once. More than 10% of the sample rests with the top ten. Material for sequencing was PBMCs or a T cell subset sorted from them (not recorded which). The receptors shown here come from an adult woman who had mild COVID-19 (a few samples of this study predate the infection). The sample titles of this study are shuffled in the database, so cell type and time point are left out; the donor was told from shared clones.

Many counts were recorded for this clonotype. The V and J genes are TRBV12-3 or TRBV12-4 and TRBJ1-2; the D is unclear. This CDR3 has 15 amino acids. Trimming cost V 5 bases and J 5 bases, with 18 bases left between them. The CDR3 coding sequence is TGTGCCAGCAGTCCCCGTCGCGTGGTTGGGTATGGCTACACCTTC. It translates to CASSPRRVVGYGYTF.

This clonotype was counted at least ten times. The J gene is TRBJ1-1, the V gene TRBV28; a possible D gene is TRBD1 (6 bases). Looked up from germline, CDR1 is MDHEN and CDR2 is SYDVKM. This CDR3 has 16 amino acids. The V end was cut by 2 bases, the J end by 1 base, with 14 bases between. This chain's CDR3 is CASSLEAGDWNTEAFF. The CDR3 DNA reads TGTGCCAGCAGTTTAGAGGCAGGGGATTGGAACACTGAAGCTTTCTTT.

There are a few counts of this clonotype. The rearrangement joins TRBV12-3 or TRBV12-4 to TRBJ2-2, with D possibly matching TRBD1 (5 bases). CDR3 length: 15 residues. Trimming took 7 bases from V and 7 from J, leaving 19 bases between them. The CDR3 reads CASTLPYGASGELFF. The CDR3 region has the DNA TGTGCCAGCACCCTACCATATGGGGCAAGCGGGGAGCTGTTTTTT.

The chain couples TRBV5-1 to TRBJ2-3; 10 bases align to TRBD1. CDR1 SGHRS and CDR2 YFSETQ come from the germline V gene. This CDR3 has 16 amino acids. V gave up 0 bases and J gave up 6 bases; unmatched junction bases: 7. CDR3 nucleotide sequence: TGCGCCAGCAGCTTGGTCCTGACAGGGGGCGGGGATACGCAGTATTTT. Protein: CASSLVLTGGGDTQYF.

This clonotype was found a few times. The rearrangement links TRBV20-1 to TRBJ2-7, with 7 bases lining up with TRBD1. Trimming took 2 bases from V and 2 from J; bases not matched to a gene: 6. The CDR3 length is 14 residues. The germline V gene encodes CDR1 DFQATT and CDR2 SNEGSKA (reference sequence). CDR3: CSARTTDRAYEQYF. The CDR3 nucleotides read TGCAGTGCTAGAACTACCGACAGGGCCTACGAGCAGTACTTC.

This clonotype has more than one count but fewer than ten. This rearrangement joins TRBV20-1 to TRBJ2-3, with TRBD2 identical over 9 bases. The CDR3 runs 14 residues. J lost 4 bases, V lost 6 bases, and 8 bases had no gene match. Germline-derived CDR1 and CDR2 are DFQATT and SNEGSKA (reference sequence). The CDR3 nucleotides read TGCAGTGCCACTAAGCGGGAGGTGGCAGATACGCAGTATTTT. Translating gives CSATKREVADTQYF.

The sample holds a few counts of this clonotype. Because the CDR3's place on the DNA is in doubt, the DNA is left out and the CDR3 is given as listed by TCRdb. The gene calls are TRBV14 and TRBJ2-2; whether TRBD1, the table's D call, matches the DNA was not checked. The CDR3 region is 18 residues in length, termini included. Germline loops: CDR1 SGHDN, CDR2 FVKESK. The CDR3 is CASSIRDRDSRTPGSCFF.

This chain joins TRBV19 and TRBJ2-3; perhaps TRBD1 as D (5 bases). Germline assignment: CDR1 LNHDA and CDR2 SQIVND (reference sequence). V was cut by 3 bases and J by 0 bases, with 7 bases left in between. CDR3 length equals 14 residues. CDR3 sequence (DNA): TGTGCCAGTAGTATCCAGGGTAGCACAGATACGCAGTATTTT. It encodes CASSIQGSTDTQYF.

The sample holds one count of this clonotype. The gene calls are TRBV20-1 and TRBJ2-7; TRBD2 agrees at 10 bases. Germline CDR1 is DFQATT and CDR2 is SNEGSKA (reference sequence). The CDR3 contains 16 residues. V was pared by 0 bases and J by 3 bases, with 8 bases of the junction left unmatched. CDR3 sequence (DNA): TGCAGTGCTAGAGACCCTCAAATAGCGGGGGGCTACGAGCAGTACTTC. This gives the protein CSARDPQIAGGYEQYF.

The chain joins TRBV30 to TRBJ2-7, with D possibly called TRBD1 or TRBD2 (5 bases each). This CDR3 comprises 13 residues. CDR1 and CDR2 (germline): GTSNPN, SVGIG (reference sequence). Trimming left V 2 bases short and J 7 bases short, with 15 bases between. CDR3 bases: TGTGCCTGGAGTATGTGGGACCGCCGGGAGCAGTACTTC. Its protein is CAWSMWDRREQYF. The full variable domain, in which reference TRBV30 and TRBJ2-7 provide the parts outside the CDR3, is SQTIHQWPATLVQPVGSPLSLECTVEGTSNPNLYWYRQAAGRGLQLLFYSVGIGQISSEVPQNLSASRPQDRQFILSSKKLLLSDSGFYLCAWSMWDRREQYFGPGTRLTVT.

This clonotype was detected once. The chain couples TRBV2 to TRBJ1-4; 10 nucleotides line up with TRBD1. J was trimmed by 10 bases and V by 4 bases; bases with no gene match: 6. Germline CDR1 SNHLY, CDR2 FYNNEI. This CDR3 is built from 14 residues. CDR3 protein: CASSARTGGGKLFF. The CDR3 DNA follows: TGTGCCAGCAGTGCCCGGACAGGGGGGGGAAAACTGTTTTTT. The full variable domain, with the rest looked up from reference TRBV2 and TRBJ1-4, is EPEVTQTPSHQVTQMGQEVILRCVPISNHLYFYWYRQILGQKVEFLVSFYNNEISEKSEIFDDQFSVERPDGSNFTLKIRSTKLEDSAMYFCASSARTGGGKLFFGSGTQLSVL.

The DNA for the CDR3 is TGTGCCAGCAGCTTGAAACGTCGGGTCTATGGCTACACCTTC. This gives the protein CASSLKRRVYGYTF. The V call is TRBV5-6, the J call TRBJ1-2; D unclear. The CDR3 is 14 amino acids. In germline, CDR1 is SGHDT, CDR2 YYEEEE. Trimming pared 1 base from V and 4 bases from J, leaving 11 bases between. The full variable domain, completed using reference TRBV5-6 and TRBJ1-2, is DAGVTQSPTHLIKTRGQQVTLRCSPKSGHDTVSWYQQALGQGPQFIFQYYEEEERQRGNFPDRFSGHQFPNYSSELNVNALLLGDSALYLCASSLKRRVYGYTFGSGTRLTVV.

This clonotype was counted only a few times. The rearrangement links TRBV4-3 to TRBJ2-1, with D possibly being TRBD1 (5 bases). Germline V gene sequence: CDR1 LGHNA, CDR2 YSLEER. Trimming left V 0 bases short and J 2 bases short, with 8 bases between. This CDR3 is built from 15 residues. The DNA for the CDR3 is TGCGCCAGCAGCCAAGACCAAGGGGCCTACAATGAGCAGTTCTTC. Translated: CASSQDQGAYNEQFF.

This clonotype appeared a few times. The gene calls are TRBV9 and TRBJ2-7; 8 nucleotides line up with TRBD1. The V segment lost 3 bases and the J segment 2 bases; nucleotides outside the gene matches: 7. The CDR3 runs 15 residues. Germline V gives CDR1 SGDLS, CDR2 YYNGEE. The CDR3 region has the DNA TGTGCCAGCAGCGCCGGACCGGGACAGGCCTACGAGCAGTACTTC. It is translated as CASSAGPGQAYEQYF.

This clonotype was seen more than once but under ten times. The rearrangement joins TRBV4-1 to TRBJ2-7; 9 bases line up with TRBD1. The germline CDR1 and CDR2 sequences are MGHRA and YSYEKL. The CDR3 is 18 residues long. V trimming: 1 base; J trimming: 0 bases; junction bases outside the gene matches: 10. For the CDR3, the DNA is TGCGCCAGCAGCCAAGTTGGGACAGGGCGAATTAGCTCCTACGAGCAGTACTTC. It yields the protein CASSQVGTGRISSYEQYF.

There are a few counts of this clonotype. The chain has TRBV12-3 or TRBV12-4 and TRBJ1-3, with D perhaps TRBD1 (6 bases). V dropped 2 bases and J dropped 2 bases, with 7 bases sitting between them. The CDR3 has 14 amino acids. The CDR3, as DNA: TGTGCCAGCAGTTTAACAGGGCCTGGAAACACCATATATTTT. This codes for CASSLTGPGNTIYF.

The chain links TRBV28 to TRBJ2-2; no definite D call. The germline V gene encodes CDR1 MDHEN and CDR2 SYDVKM. The CDR3 consists of 12 residues. With 4 bases removed from V and 8 bases from J, the gap between germline ends came to 8 bases. As DNA, the CDR3 is TGTGCCAGCAGTTACCCCAGTGGGGAGCTGTTTTTT. Its protein product is CASSYPSGELFF.

J is TRBJ2-3 and V is TRBV6-1; D uncertain. Trimming shortened V by 10 bases and J by 2 bases, and 13 bases separated the two germline ends. The germline V gene encodes CDR1 MNHNS and CDR2 SASEGT. This CDR3 spans 13 amino acids. The CDR3 is CAIQVHHTDTQYF. The CDR3 bases are TGTGCCATCCAAGTCCATCACACAGATACGCAGTATTTT.